A selection of T cell receptor beta chains follows, all from one sample in a study of blood T cell repertoires in COVID-19. Using immunoSEQ multiplex PCR, the repertoire was profiled, and TCRdb retains in-frame clones only, with some absent. The sample includes roughly 150,000 clones, 60% to 85% of them seen just once. Sequenced: peripheral blood. These TCRs come from a man aged 70 or older with acute or convalescent COVID-19. CDR3s include the opening cysteine and the closing phenylalanine or tryptophan. The D gene is left open where the match is weak. Not every row has a clone size; where given, it reads once, few, many or a size class.

TRBJ2-5	TRBD2	TRBV7-2	.	CASSLAAGVGQETQYF	TGTGCCAGCAGCTTAGCGGCGGGAGTGGGACAAGAGACCCAGTACTTC
TRBJ1-3	.	TRBV9	.	CASSVATGESGNTIYF	TGTGCCAGCAGCGTAGCTACGGGTGAATCTGGAAACACCATATATTTT
TRBJ1-5	.	TRBV5-1	few	CASSLGTEGQPQHF	TGCGCCAGCAGCTTGGGGACAGAGGGGCAGCCCCAGCATTTT
TRBJ1-1	TRBD1	TRBV28	.	CASSFYQGAGAFF	TGTGCCAGCAGTTTCTACCAGGGGGCGGGAGCTTTCTTT
TRBJ2-3	.	TRBV11-1	.	CASSRATRTDTQYF	TGTGCCAGCAGCCGCGCCACCCGCACAGATACGCAGTATTTT
TRBJ1-4	TRBD1	TRBV18	.	CASSPVGTGEKLFF	TGTGCCAGCTCACCGGTCGGGACAGGTGAAAAACTGTTTTTT
TRBJ2-7	TRBD1	TRBV5-6	.	CASSLGTGAYYEQYF	TGTGCCAGCAGCTTGGGAACAGGGGCGTACTACGAGCAGTACTTC
TRBJ1-2	.	TRBV19	.	CASSIDPVGGGYTF	TGTGCCAGTAGTATAGATCCGGTTGGTGGTGGCTACACCTTC
TRBJ2-7	TRBD1	TRBV5-4	.	CASSFRQGAREQYF	TGTGCCAGCAGCTTTAGACAGGGGGCGCGCGAGCAGTACTTC
TRBJ2-7	TRBD2	TRBV5-1	.	CASSSGLAGSAYEQYF	TGCGCCAGCAGCTCTGGACTAGCGGGATCCGCCTACGAGCAGTACTTC
TRBJ2-1	TRBD2	TRBV12-3/TRBV12-4	many	CASRTSGEQFF	TGTGCCAGCAGGACTAGCGGTGAGCAGTTCTTC
TRBJ1-1	.	TRBV7-9	.	CASSLVGEGAAFF	TGTGCCAGCAGCTTAGTAGGGGAAGGGGCCGCTTTCTTT
TRBJ1-6	.	TRBV6-5	.	CASSYSSPADNSPLHF	TGTGCCAGCAGTTACTCGTCCCCGGCGGATAATTCACCCCTCCACTTT
TRBJ2-1	.	TRBV5-1	.	CASSLIGGKNNEQFF	TGCGCCAGCAGCTTGATTGGCGGGAAGAACAATGAGCAGTTCTTC
TRBJ1-5	TRBD1	TRBV19	few	CASSIEDRGYSNQPQHF	TGTGCCAGTAGTATAGAGGACAGGGGATATAGCAATCAGCCCCAGCATTTT
TRBJ1-1	.	TRBV27	once	CASSLWVGRTEAFF	TGTGCCAGCAGTTTGTGGGTAGGGAGAACTGAAGCTTTCTTT
TRBJ1-3	.	TRBV6-2/TRBV6-3	.	CASSYDRPSGNTIYF	TGTGCCAGCAGTTACGACAGACCCTCTGGAAACACCATATATTTT
TRBJ1-2	.	TRBV7-9	few	CASSLDRFFGYTF	TGTGCCAGCAGCTTAGACAGGTTTTTTGGCTACACCTTC
TRBJ1-3	.	TRBV7-9	.	CASSDGVFARSSGNTIYF	TGTGCCAGCAGCGACGGGGTTTTTGCCAGAAGCTCTGGAAACACCATATATTTT
TRBJ2-7	.	TRBV30	.	CAWSERHEQYF	TGTGCCTGGAGTGAGAGGCACGAGCAGTACTTC
TRBJ2-7	.	TRBV14	.	CASSQGQSSHYEQYF	TGTGCCAGCAGCCAAGGACAGTCAAGTCACTACGAGCAGTACTTC
TRBJ1-2	.	TRBV10-3	.	CAIRGLDGYTF	TGTGCCATCAGGGGGCTGGATGGCTACACCTTC
TRBJ1-2	TRBD1	TRBV19	.	CASSEAFTGGVYGYTF	TGTGCCAGTAGTGAAGCTTTTACAGGGGGGGTCTATGGCTACACCTTC
TRBJ2-1	.	TRBV5-8	many	CASSLAGTLTNEQFF	TGTGCCAGCAGCTTGGCCGGGACTCTCACCAATGAGCAGTTCTTC
TRBJ1-1	.	TRBV5-4	many	CASSFPGMNTEAFF	TGTGCCAGCAGCTTCCCAGGGATGAACACTGAAGCTTTCTTT
TRBJ2-1	TRBD2	TRBV5-1	.	CASTLAGDAYNEQFF	TGCGCCAGCACCCTAGCGGGAGACGCCTACAATGAGCAGTTCTTC
TRBJ2-7	TRBD2	TRBV30	.	CAWTNGRASYEQYF	TGTGCCTGGACGAACGGGAGGGCCAGCTACGAGCAGTACTTC
TRBJ2-5	TRBD2	TRBV6-2/TRBV6-3	.	CASSRGGSVETQYF	TGTGCCAGCAGCCGGGGGGGGTCCGTAGAGACCCAGTACTTC
TRBJ1-5	.	TRBV7-8	.	CASSLLPGDQPQHF	TGTGCCAGCAGCCTCCTTCCAGGGGATCAGCCCCAGCATTTT
TRBJ1-5	.	TRBV29-1	few	CSVGSEMAQHF	TGCAGCGTTGGGAGTGAGATGGCCCAGCATTTT
TRBJ1-5	.	TRBV6-1	.	CASSEAPGLSNQPQHF	TGTGCCAGCAGTGAAGCGCCAGGGCTTAGCAATCAGCCCCAGCATTTT
TRBJ1-6	.	TRBV10-2	.	CASSDPGRVANSPLHF	TGCGCCAGCAGTGATCCCGGCAGGGTTGCGAATTCACCCCTCCACTTT
TRBJ2-7	TRBD2	TRBV10-3	.	CAISEGGSSSYEQYF	TGTGCCATCAGTGAAGGCGGGAGCTCGTCCTACGAGCAGTACTTC
TRBJ2-2	.	TRBV28	once	CASRSGTGELFF	TGTGCCAGCAGAAGCGGCACCGGGGAGCTGTTTTTT
TRBJ2-7	TRBD2	TRBV28	once	CASSNYEGAGPSSYEQYF	TGTGCCAGCAGTAACTATGAGGGAGCGGGGCCAAGCTCCTACGAGCAGTACTTC
TRBJ1-5	.	TRBV30	.	CAWSVQRGTNQPQHF	TGTGCCTGGAGTGTACAGAGGGGGACCAATCAGCCCCAGCATTTT
TRBJ1-3	TRBD1	TRBV6-6	.	CASWKGGLGNTIYF	TGTGCCAGCTGGAAAGGGGGCTTAGGAAACACCATATATTTT
TRBJ2-2	TRBD2	TRBV4-1	.	CASSQESPSGRASTGELFF	TGCGCCAGCAGCCAAGAATCCCCTAGCGGGAGGGCCTCCACCGGGGAGCTGTTTTTT
TRBJ2-5	.	TRBV6-4	.	CASSRDSEETQYF	TGTGCCAGCAGCCGGGACTCTGAAGAGACCCAGTACTTC
TRBJ1-1	.	TRBV11-2	.	CASSLDPGSIANTEAFF	TGTGCCAGCAGCTTAGATCCTGGGAGTATAGCGAACACTGAAGCTTTCTTT
TRBJ2-1	TRBD2	TRBV6-5	.	CASRGPGDSGKQFF	TGTGCCAGCAGGGGCCCGGGGGATAGCGGGAAGCAGTTCTTC
TRBJ2-7	.	TRBV11-3	.	CASSFPGAGEQYF	TGTGCCAGCAGCTTCCCAGGGGCGGGCGAGCAGTACTTC
TRBJ1-6	TRBD1	TRBV2	.	CASTERGQGNSPLHF	TGTGCCAGCACCGAACGTGGACAGGGGAATTCACCCCTCCACTTT